Presented here are 17 T cell receptor beta chains from one specimen sequenced in a study of blood T cell repertoires in COVID-19. Sequencing used immunoSEQ multiplex PCR; TCRdb keeps in-frame clones, though not all of them. Among more than 110,000 clones listed, roughly 80% were seen once. Sequenced input: peripheral blood. Source of these receptors: a woman aged 45-65 years with active or convalescent COVID-19.

The chain joins TRBV6-5 to TRBJ1-1, with a possible D match to TRBD1 (5 bases). V gave up 10 bases and J gave up 2 bases, with 14 bases separating them. The CDR3 contains 13 residues. Germline V gene data show CDR1 as MNHEY and CDR2 as SVGAGI. The CDR3 nucleotides are TGTGCCACCCAACTCAGGGATAACACTGAAGCTTTCTTT. Translation gives CATQLRDNTEAFF.

This clone has more than one count but fewer than ten. The chain is built from TRBV5-1 and TRBJ1-5; tentatively, D is TRBD1 (5 bases). This CDR3 has 17 amino acids. Between the trimmed V and J ends, which lost 0 bases and 1 base, there was a span of 14 bases. Germline lookup yields CDR1 SGHRS and CDR2 YFSETQ. The CDR3: CASSLVVPGSSNQPQHF. DNA for the CDR3: TGCGCCAGCAGCTTGGTTGTGCCAGGGTCGAGCAATCAGCCCCAGCATTTT. The whole variable domain, remainder taken from reference TRBV5-1 and TRBJ1-5, is KAGVTQTPRYLIKTRGQQVTLSCSPISGHRSVSWYQQTPGQGLQFLFEYFSETQRNKGNFPGRFSGRQFSNSRSEMNVSTLELGDSALYLCASSLVVPGSSNQPQHFGDGTRLSIL.

V gene TRBV4-2 combines with J gene TRBJ2-3; D is unresolved. Germline assignment: CDR1 LGHNA and CDR2 YNFKEQ. The V and J ends lost 4 bases and 4 bases respectively, with 9 bases between them. The CDR3 length is 13 residues. The CDR3 loop reads CASSPPPPDTQYF. DNA of the CDR3: TGTGCCAGCAGCCCTCCCCCCCCAGATACGCAGTATTTT.

This sequence joins TRBV28 and TRBJ1-3; 7 positions agree with TRBD1. The CDR3 totals 16 residues. CDR1 is MDHEN, CDR2 SYDVKM, per germline. V shed 3 bases, J shed 1 base, and the junction held 6 bases outside the gene matches. The CDR3 protein is CASSFMTGTSGNTIYF. In DNA, the CDR3 is TGTGCCAGCAGTTTTATGACAGGGACTTCTGGAAACACCATATATTTT.

This clone was recorded once. The gene calls are TRBV5-1 and TRBJ1-1; TRBD1 matches at 9 bases. Per the germline V gene, CDR1 is SGHRS and CDR2 is YFSETQ. This CDR3 has 14 amino acids. V trimming: 4 bases; J trimming: 11 bases; junction bases outside the gene matches: 12. CDR3 loop: CASSVDRGYGGAFF. The DNA for the CDR3 is TGCGCCAGCAGCGTGGACAGGGGTTACGGTGGCGCTTTCTTT.

V usage is TRBV28 and J usage is TRBJ2-7, with 9 positions matching TRBD2. This CDR3 is 17 amino acids long. Germline V lookup: CDR1 MDHEN, CDR2 SYDVKM. V shed 2 bases and J 5 bases; nucleotides not matched to a gene: 13. The CDR3 loop reads CASSLGSSGESQDEQYF. CDR3 DNA sequence: TGTGCCAGCAGTTTAGGTTCTAGCGGGGAGTCACAGGACGAGCAGTACTTC.

The V gene is TRBV28, the J gene TRBJ1-2; 8 nucleotides align to TRBD1. The germline V gene has CDR1 MDHEN and CDR2 SYDVKM. The CDR3 consists of 13 residues. Trimming cost V 6 bases and J 6 bases; bases outside gene matches: 6. DNA of the CDR3: TGTGCCAGCAGATTCGGACAGGGCCATGGCTACACCTTC. Residues: CASRFGQGHGYTF.

This chain joins TRBV19 and TRBJ1-1, with D perhaps TRBD1 (5 bases). In germline, CDR1 is LNHDA, CDR2 SQIVND (reference sequence). The V end was cut by 2 bases, the J end by 1 base, with 8 bases between. The CDR3 contains 14 residues. The CDR3 DNA reads as TGTGCCAGTAGTATAACAGGCGAGAACACTGAAGCTTTCTTT. The encoded protein is CASSITGENTEAFF.

In this sample, this clone turned up a few times. The chain uses TRBV7-3 and TRBJ2-1; 10 bases line up with TRBD1. Germline CDR1 is SGHTA and CDR2 is FQGTGA. CDR3 size: 15 residues. V was pared by 1 base and J by 5 bases, with 2 bases of the junction left unmatched. The CDR3: CASSLIGTGDNEQFF. CDR3 nucleotide sequence: TGTGCCAGCAGCTTAATAGGGACAGGGGACAATGAGCAGTTCTTC. The whole variable domain, remainder taken from reference TRBV7-3 and TRBJ2-1, is GAGVSQTPSNKVTEKGKYVELRCDPISGHTALYWYRQSLGQGPEFLIYFQGTGAADDSGLPNDRFFAVRPEGSVSTLKIQRTERGDSAVYLCASSLIGTGDNEQFFGPGTRLTVL.

The gene calls are TRBV6-1 and TRBJ1-2, with TRBD1 matching 9 bases. CDR1 and CDR2 (germline): MNHNS, SASEGT. The length of the CDR3 is 16 residues. Losses at the gene ends were 4 bases for V and 6 bases for J; bases not matched to a gene: 12. This CDR3 is CASSALSDRGFDGYTF. The CDR3 DNA is TGTGCCAGCAGTGCCTTATCGGACAGGGGATTCGATGGCTACACCTTC.

This clone was detected only a few times. V and J are TRBV4-3 and TRBJ1-2; D is unclear. V lost 0 bases and J lost 5, with 16 bases in between. This CDR3 has 16 residues. Germline V gene lookup returns CDR1 LGHNA and CDR2 YSLEER. This CDR3 reads CASSQDNGPAGYGYTF. CDR3 DNA: TGCGCCAGCAGCCAAGATAACGGTCCTGCCGGGTATGGCTACACCTTC.

V is TRBV12-3 or TRBV12-4 and J is TRBJ2-7; D possibly corresponds to TRBD2 (6 bases). V lost 5 bases and J 3 bases, leaving 11 bases between the germline ends. This CDR3 contains 13 residues. The CDR3 DNA reads TGTGCCAGCAGTCTGGGACTTATCTACGAGCAGTACTTC. This encodes CASSLGLIYEQYF.

This clone occurred once. The J gene is TRBJ1-5, the V gene TRBV6-5; D call uncertain. This CDR3 has 13 residues. The V end was cut by 4 bases, the J end by 10 bases, with 14 bases between. In germline, CDR1 is MNHEY, CDR2 SVGAGI. The CDR3 nucleotides are TGTGCCAGCAGTTTGGACTGGAGAGGACCCCAGCATTTT. This sequence encodes CASSLDWRGPQHF.

The gene calls are TRBV11-2 and TRBJ1-3, with TRBD1 as a possible D gene (6 bases). Per germline, CDR1 SGHAT and CDR2 FQNNGV. V lost 2 bases, J lost 4 bases, and 9 bases lay in between. There are 14 residues in the CDR3. This chain's CDR3 is CASSLQGTGNTIYF. The CDR3, as DNA: TGTGCCAGCAGCTTACAGGGGACGGGAAACACCATATATTTT.

This clone appeared once. The chain carries TRBV9 and TRBJ2-7; D unresolved. In germline, CDR1 is SGDLS, CDR2 YYNGEE. The CDR3 runs 13 residues. The ends were cut back, 0 bases at V and 4 bases at J, with 8 bases in the middle. The CDR3 loop reads CASSVAPGYEQYF. Written as DNA, the CDR3 is TGTGCCAGCAGCGTAGCTCCCGGGTACGAGCAGTACTTC.

The chain links TRBV5-1 to TRBJ1-1; the match to TRBD1 covers 7 bases. CDR1 and CDR2 (germline): SGHRS, YFSETQ. This CDR3 spans 17 amino acids. V lost 0 bases to trimming and J lost 5 bases; unmatched junction nucleotides: 13. CDR3 DNA: TGCGCCAGCAGCTTGGCCTCGTGGGTCAGGGGGGAAACTGAAGCTTTCTTT. As protein: CASSLASWVRGETEAFF. Filled out from reference TRBV5-1 and TRBJ1-1, the complete variable domain reads KAGVTQTPRYLIKTRGQQVTLSCSPISGHRSVSWYQQTPGQGLQFLFEYFSETQRNKGNFPGRFSGRQFSNSRSEMNVSTLELGDSALYLCASSLASWVRGETEAFFGQGTRLTVV.

V is TRBV5-4 and J is TRBJ2-7, with 8 bases aligning to TRBD1. Germline CDR1 is SGHNT and CDR2 is YYREEE (reference sequence). The length of the CDR3 is 15 residues. After removal of 0 bases from V and 2 bases from J, the junction contained 4 bases not matched to a gene. The CDR3 DNA follows: TGTGCCAGCAGCTTGGAGGGACAGGTTACCTACGAGCAGTACTTC. This translates into CASSLEGQVTYEQYF.